The rows below give T cell receptor beta chains drawn from one sample of a study of T cell responses to AZD1222 COVID-19 vaccine. The table came from immunoSEQ multiplex PCR; TCRdb's copy has only in-frame clones and leaves some out. There are approximately 65,000 clones in the sample; about 70% occur only once, and over 13% lies in the top ten. Sequencing used peripheral blood, obtained on day 0 of AZD1222 vaccination. These receptors originate from an adult in good health. The CDR3 runs from the conserved cysteine through the conserved F or W. Each record gives: CDR3 protein, CDR3 DNA, J gene, clone size, D gene, V gene, CDR3 length. D genes are given only for firm matches. A row's size may be missing; if present it is once, few, many or a size class.

CDR3 protein: CASSIGWDEETQYF
CDR3 DNA: TGTGCCAGTAGTATAGGGTGGGATGAGGAGACCCAGTACTTC
J gene: TRBJ2-5
clone size: .
D gene: .
V gene: TRBV19
CDR3 length: 14

CDR3 protein: CASSLWQDYSNQPQHF
CDR3 DNA: TGTGCCAGCAGTTTATGGCAGGACTATAGCAATCAGCCCCAGCATTTT
J gene: TRBJ1-5
clone size: .
D gene: .
V gene: TRBV28
CDR3 length: 16

CDR3 protein: CASSQGLAGGTGELFF
CDR3 DNA: TGTGCCAGCAGCCAGGGACTAGCGGGGGGCACCGGGGAGCTGTTTTTT
J gene: TRBJ2-2
clone size: once
D gene: TRBD2
V gene: TRBV4-2
CDR3 length: 16

CDR3 protein: CASSFKITEAFF
CDR3 DNA: TGTGCCAGCAGTTTCAAGATTACCGAAGCTTTCTTT
J gene: TRBJ1-1
clone size: .
D gene: .
V gene: TRBV12-3/TRBV12-4
CDR3 length: 12

CDR3 protein: CASSLETGVVEKLFF
CDR3 DNA: TGTGCCAGCAGCTTGGAGACAGGTGTCGTTGAAAAACTGTTTTTT
J gene: TRBJ1-4
clone size: .
D gene: .
V gene: TRBV5-6
CDR3 length: 15

CDR3 protein: CASSLTTNEKLFF
CDR3 DNA: TGTGCCAGCAGTTTAACAACTAATGAAAAACTGTTTTTT
J gene: TRBJ1-4
clone size: .
D gene: .
V gene: TRBV27
CDR3 length: 13

CDR3 protein: CASSRSGNTIYF
CDR3 DNA: TGTGCCAGCAGCCGTTCTGGAAACACCATATATTTT
J gene: TRBJ1-3
clone size: .
D gene: .
V gene: TRBV5-6
CDR3 length: 12

CDR3 protein: CASSLNGLGELFF
CDR3 DNA: TGCGCCAGCAGCTTGAATGGTTTGGGGGAGCTGTTTTTT
J gene: TRBJ2-2
clone size: .
D gene: .
V gene: TRBV5-1
CDR3 length: 13

CDR3 protein: CASSFTGDTEAFF
CDR3 DNA: TGTGCCAGCAGCTTTACAGGGGACACTGAAGCTTTCTTT
J gene: TRBJ1-1
clone size: .
D gene: TRBD1
V gene: TRBV5-4
CDR3 length: 13

CDR3 protein: CASSLFTQYF
CDR3 DNA: TGTGCCAGCAGCCTTTTTACGCAGTATTTT
J gene: TRBJ2-3
clone size: .
D gene: .
V gene: TRBV2
CDR3 length: 10

CDR3 protein: CASTQQGVLAFF
CDR3 DNA: TGTGCCAGCACCCAACAGGGGGTGTTGGCTTTCTTT
J gene: TRBJ1-1
clone size: .
D gene: TRBD1
V gene: TRBV6-5
CDR3 length: 12

CDR3 protein: CASSFRDVTYEQYF
CDR3 DNA: TGCGCCAGCAGCTTTCGGGACGTGACCTACGAGCAGTACTTC
J gene: TRBJ2-7
clone size: few
D gene: .
V gene: TRBV5-1
CDR3 length: 14